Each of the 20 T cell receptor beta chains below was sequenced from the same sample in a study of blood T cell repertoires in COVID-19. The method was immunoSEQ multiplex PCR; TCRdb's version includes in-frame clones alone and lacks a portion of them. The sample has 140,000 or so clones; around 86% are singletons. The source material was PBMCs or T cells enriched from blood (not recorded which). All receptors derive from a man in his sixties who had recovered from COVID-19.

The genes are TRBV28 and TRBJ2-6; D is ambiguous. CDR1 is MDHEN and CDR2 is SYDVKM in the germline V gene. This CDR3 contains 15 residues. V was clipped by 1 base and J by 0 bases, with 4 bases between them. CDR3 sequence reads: CASSLSGSGANVLTF. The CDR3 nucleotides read TGTGCCAGCAGTTTATCGGGCTCTGGGGCCAACGTCCTGACTTTC.

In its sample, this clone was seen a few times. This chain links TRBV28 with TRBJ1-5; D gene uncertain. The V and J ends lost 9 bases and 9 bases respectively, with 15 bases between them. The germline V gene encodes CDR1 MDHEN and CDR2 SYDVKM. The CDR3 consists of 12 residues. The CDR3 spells CASPGPNGPQHF. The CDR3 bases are TGTGCCAGTCCGGGTCCCAACGGGCCCCAGCATTTT.

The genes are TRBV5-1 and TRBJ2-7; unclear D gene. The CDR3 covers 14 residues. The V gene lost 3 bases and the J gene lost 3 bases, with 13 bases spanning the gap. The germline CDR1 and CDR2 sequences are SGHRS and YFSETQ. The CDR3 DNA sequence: TGCGCCAGCAGCTGGGCCAGTACGAACTACGAGCAGTACTTC. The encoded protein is CASSWASTNYEQYF.

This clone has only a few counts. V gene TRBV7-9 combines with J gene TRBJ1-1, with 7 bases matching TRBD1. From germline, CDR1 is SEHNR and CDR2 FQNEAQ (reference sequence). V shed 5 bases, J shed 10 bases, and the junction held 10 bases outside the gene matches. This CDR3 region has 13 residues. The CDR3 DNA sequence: TGTGCCAGCAGCCCCCCGGGACAGTCTCCAGCTTTCTTT. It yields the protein CASSPPGQSPAFF.

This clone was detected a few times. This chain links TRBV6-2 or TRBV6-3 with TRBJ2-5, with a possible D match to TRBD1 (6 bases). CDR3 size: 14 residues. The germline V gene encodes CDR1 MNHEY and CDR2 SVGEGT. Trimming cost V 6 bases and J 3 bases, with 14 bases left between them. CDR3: CASSPDRPKETQYF. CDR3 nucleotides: TGTGCCAGCAGCCCGGACAGACCTAAAGAGACCCAGTACTTC.

The CDR3 bases are TGTGCCAGCAGCTTGATTGGGCCTGGTAATGAGCAGTTCTTC. The encoded protein is CASSLIGPGNEQFF. The chain uses TRBV5-5 and TRBJ2-1; D not certain. The CDR3 length is 14 residues. The germline CDR1 and CDR2 sequences are SGHKS and YYEKEE (reference sequence). V was shortened by 1 base and J by 7 bases, with 12 bases between the two germline ends.

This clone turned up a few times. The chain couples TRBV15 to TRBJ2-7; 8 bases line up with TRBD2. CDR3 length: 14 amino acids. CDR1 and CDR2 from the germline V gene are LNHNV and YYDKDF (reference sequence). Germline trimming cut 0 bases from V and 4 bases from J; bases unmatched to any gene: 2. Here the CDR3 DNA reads TGTGCCACCAGCAGAGAACCGGGGGGGTACGAGCAGTACTTC. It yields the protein CATSREPGGYEQYF.

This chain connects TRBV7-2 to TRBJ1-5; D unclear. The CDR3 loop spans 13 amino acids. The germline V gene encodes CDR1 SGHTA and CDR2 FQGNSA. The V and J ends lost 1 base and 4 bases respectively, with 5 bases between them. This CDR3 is CASSLGRNQPQHF. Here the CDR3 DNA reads TGTGCCAGCAGCTTAGGCAGGAATCAGCCCCAGCATTTT.

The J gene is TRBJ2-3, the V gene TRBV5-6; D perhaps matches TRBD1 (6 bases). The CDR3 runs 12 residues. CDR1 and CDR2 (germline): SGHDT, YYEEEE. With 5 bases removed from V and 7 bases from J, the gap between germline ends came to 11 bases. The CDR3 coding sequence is TGTGCCAGCAGTCAGGGACATTATACGCAGTATTTT. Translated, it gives CASSQGHYTQYF.

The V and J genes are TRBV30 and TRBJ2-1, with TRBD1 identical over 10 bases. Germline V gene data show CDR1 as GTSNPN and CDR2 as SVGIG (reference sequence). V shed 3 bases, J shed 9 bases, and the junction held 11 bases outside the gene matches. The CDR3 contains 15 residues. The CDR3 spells CAWRYRDRGLSEQFF. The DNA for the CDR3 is TGTGCCTGGAGATACCGGGACAGGGGATTAAGTGAGCAGTTCTTC.

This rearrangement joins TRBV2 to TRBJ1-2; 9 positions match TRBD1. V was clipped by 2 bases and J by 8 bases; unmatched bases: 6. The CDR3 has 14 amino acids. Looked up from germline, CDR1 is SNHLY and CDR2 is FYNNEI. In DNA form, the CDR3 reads TGTGCCAGCAGTGAAACAGGGGGCCTAGGGGGCTACACCTTC. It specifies CASSETGGLGGYTF.

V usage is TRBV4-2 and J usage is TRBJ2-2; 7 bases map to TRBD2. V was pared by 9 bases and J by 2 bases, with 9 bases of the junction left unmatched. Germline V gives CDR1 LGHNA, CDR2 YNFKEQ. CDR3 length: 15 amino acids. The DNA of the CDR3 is TGTGCCAGTACACCGGGACTAACAAACACCGGGGAGCTGTTTTTT. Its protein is CASTPGLTNTGELFF.

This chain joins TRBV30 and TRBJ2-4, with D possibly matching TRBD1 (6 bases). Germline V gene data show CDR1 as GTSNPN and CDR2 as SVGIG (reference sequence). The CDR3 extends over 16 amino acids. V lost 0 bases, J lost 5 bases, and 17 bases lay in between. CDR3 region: CAWSVLLQGLENIQYF. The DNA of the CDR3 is TGTGCCTGGAGTGTCCTCCTCCAGGGGTTGGAAAACATTCAGTACTTC.

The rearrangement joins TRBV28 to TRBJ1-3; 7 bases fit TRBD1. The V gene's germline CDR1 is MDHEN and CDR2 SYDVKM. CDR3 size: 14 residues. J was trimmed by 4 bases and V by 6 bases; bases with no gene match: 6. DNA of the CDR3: TGTGCCAGCAGACCACAGGGGTTCGGAAACACCATATATTTT. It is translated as CASRPQGFGNTIYF.

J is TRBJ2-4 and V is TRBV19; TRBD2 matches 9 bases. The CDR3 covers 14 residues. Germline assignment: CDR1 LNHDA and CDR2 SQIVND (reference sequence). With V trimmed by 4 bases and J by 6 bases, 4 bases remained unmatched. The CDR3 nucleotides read TGTGCCAGTAGTACCAGGACTAGCGTAAACATTCAGTACTTC. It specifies CASSTRTSVNIQYF. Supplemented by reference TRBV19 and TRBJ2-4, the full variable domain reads DGGITQSPKYLFRKEGQNVTLSCEQNLNHDAMYWYRQDPGQGLRLIYYSQIVNDFQKGDIAEGYSVSREKKESFPLTVTSAQKNPTAFYLCASSTRTSVNIQYFGAGTRLSVL.

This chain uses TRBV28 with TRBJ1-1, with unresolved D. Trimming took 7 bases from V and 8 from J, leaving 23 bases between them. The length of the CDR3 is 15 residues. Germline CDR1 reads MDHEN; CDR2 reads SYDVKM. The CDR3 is CASIRSAGWTAEAFF. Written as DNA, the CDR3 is TGTGCCAGCATCCGATCGGCGGGGTGGACTGCCGAAGCTTTCTTT.

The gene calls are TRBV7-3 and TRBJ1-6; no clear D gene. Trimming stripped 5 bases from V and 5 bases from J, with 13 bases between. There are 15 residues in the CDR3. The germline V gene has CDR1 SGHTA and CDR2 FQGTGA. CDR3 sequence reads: CASSPQGGNNSPLHF. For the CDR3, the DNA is TGTGCCAGCAGCCCCCAAGGAGGGAATAATTCACCCCTCCACTTT.

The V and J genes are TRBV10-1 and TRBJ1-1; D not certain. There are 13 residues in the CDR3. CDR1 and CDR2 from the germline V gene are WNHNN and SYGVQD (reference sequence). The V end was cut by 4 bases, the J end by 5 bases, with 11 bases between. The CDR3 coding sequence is TGCGCCAGCAGTGCGGGGAGAGTGACTGAAGCTTTCTTT. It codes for CASSAGRVTEAFF.

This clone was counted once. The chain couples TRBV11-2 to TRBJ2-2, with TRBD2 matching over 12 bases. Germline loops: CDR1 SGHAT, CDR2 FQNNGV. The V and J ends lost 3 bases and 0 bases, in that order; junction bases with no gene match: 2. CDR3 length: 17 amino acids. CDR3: CASSFGTSGSNTGELFF. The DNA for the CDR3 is TGTGCCAGCAGCTTCGGGACTAGCGGGTCGAACACCGGGGAGCTGTTTTTT.

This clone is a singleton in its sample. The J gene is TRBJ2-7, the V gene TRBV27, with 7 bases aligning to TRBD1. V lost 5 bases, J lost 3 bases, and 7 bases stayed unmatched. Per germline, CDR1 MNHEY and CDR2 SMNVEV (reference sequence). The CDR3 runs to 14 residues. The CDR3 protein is CASSRDRDYYEQYF. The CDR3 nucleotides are TGTGCCAGCAGTCGGGACAGAGACTACTACGAGCAGTACTTC.